The TCR beta chain under discussion was sequenced for a study of T cell responses to AZD1222 COVID-19 vaccine. The CDR3 contains 15 residues. Trimming at V came to 6 bases and at J to 4 bases, leaving 8 bases not matched to a gene. CDR1 and CDR2 from the germline V gene are MNHEY and SVGAGI. Profiled with immunoSEQ multiplex PCR; TCRdb holds only in-frame clones, not every one. The sample holds fewer than 100,000 clones, about 88% seen once. The rearrangement links TRBV6-5 to TRBJ1-2; 10 bases align to TRBD1. The sequence was obtained from an adult in good health. The material sequenced was peripheral blood, taken on day 0 of AZD1222 vaccination. This CDR3 is CASRLGQGGIYGYTF. The CDR3 region has the DNA TGTGCCAGCAGACTTGGACAGGGGGGGATCTATGGCTACACCTTC.